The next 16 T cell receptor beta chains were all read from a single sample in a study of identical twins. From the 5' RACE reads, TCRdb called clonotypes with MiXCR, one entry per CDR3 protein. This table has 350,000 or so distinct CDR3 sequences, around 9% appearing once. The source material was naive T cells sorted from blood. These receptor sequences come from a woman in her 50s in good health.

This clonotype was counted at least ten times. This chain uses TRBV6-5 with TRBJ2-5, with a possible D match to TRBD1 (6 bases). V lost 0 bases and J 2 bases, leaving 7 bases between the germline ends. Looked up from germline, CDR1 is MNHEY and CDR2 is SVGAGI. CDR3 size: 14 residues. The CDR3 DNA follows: TGTGCCAGCAGTTACTCGACAGGACAAGAGACCCAGTACTTC. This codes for CASSYSTGQETQYF.

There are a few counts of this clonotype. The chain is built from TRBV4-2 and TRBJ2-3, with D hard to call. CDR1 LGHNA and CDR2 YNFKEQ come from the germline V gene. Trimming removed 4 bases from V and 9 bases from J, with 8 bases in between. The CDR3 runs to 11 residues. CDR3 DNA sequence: TGTGCCAGCAGCCCAGTAGTGACGCAGTATTTT. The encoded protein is CASSPVVTQYF.

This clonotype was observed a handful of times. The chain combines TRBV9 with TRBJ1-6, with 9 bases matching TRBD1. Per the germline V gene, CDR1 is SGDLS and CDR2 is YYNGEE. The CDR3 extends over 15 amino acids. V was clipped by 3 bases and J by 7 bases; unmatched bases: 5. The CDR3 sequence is CASSAWDRENSPLHF. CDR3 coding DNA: TGTGCCAGCAGCGCTTGGGACAGGGAGAATTCACCCCTCCACTTT.

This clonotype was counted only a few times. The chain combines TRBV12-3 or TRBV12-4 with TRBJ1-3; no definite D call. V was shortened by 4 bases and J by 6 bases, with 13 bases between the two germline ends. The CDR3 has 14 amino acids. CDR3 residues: CASSSTRLSNTIYF. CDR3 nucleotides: TGTGCCAGCAGTTCCACCCGACTGTCAAACACCATATATTTT.

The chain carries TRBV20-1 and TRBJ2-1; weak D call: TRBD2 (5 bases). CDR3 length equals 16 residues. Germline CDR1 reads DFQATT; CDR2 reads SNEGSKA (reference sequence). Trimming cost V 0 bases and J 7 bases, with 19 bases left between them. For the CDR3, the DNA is TGCAGTGCTAGAGACGAGCAGCAGAGGGCATGGAATGAGCAGTTCTTC. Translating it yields CSARDEQQRAWNEQFF.

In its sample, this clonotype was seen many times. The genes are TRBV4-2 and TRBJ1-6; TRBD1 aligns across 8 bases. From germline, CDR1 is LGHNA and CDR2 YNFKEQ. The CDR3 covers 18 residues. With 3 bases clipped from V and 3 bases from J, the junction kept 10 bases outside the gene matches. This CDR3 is CASSQDREISLYNSPLHF. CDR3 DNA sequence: TGTGCCAGCAGCCAGGACAGGGAAATCAGTCTCTATAATTCACCCCTCCACTTT.

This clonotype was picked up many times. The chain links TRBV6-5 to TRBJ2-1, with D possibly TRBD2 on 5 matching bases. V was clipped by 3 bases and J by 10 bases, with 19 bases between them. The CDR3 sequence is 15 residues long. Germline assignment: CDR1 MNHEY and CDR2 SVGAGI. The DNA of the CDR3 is TGTGCCAGCAGTTATTTCGTCAGCCTCGGCGGGGAGCAGTTCTTC. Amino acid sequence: CASSYFVSLGGEQFF.

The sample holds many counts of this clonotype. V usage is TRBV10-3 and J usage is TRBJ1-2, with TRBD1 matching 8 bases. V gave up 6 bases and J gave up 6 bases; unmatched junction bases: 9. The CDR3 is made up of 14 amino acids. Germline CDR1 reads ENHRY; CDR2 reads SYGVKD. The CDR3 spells CAISKQGAVDGYTF. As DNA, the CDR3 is TGTGCCATCAGCAAGCAGGGGGCGGTGGATGGCTACACCTTC.

This chain's CDR3 is CASSPWSRGDQETQYF. CDR3 bases: TGTGCCAGCAGCCCCTGGTCCCGGGGGGACCAAGAGACCCAGTACTTC. The V gene is TRBV11-2, the J gene TRBJ2-5, with 7 bases fitting TRBD2. The CDR3 covers 16 residues. The V gene's germline CDR1 is SGHAT and CDR2 FQNNGV. Losses at the gene ends were 5 bases for V and 0 bases for J; bases not matched to a gene: 9.

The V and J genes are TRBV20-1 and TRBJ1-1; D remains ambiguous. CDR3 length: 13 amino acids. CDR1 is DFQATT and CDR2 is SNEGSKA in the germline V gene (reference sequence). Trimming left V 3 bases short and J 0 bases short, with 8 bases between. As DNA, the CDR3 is TGCAGTGCTAGGGGAATAATGAACACTGAAGCTTTCTTT. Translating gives CSARGIMNTEAFF.

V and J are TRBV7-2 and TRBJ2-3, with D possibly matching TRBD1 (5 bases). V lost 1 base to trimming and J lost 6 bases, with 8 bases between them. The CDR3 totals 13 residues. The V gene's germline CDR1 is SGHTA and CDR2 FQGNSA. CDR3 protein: CASSLDRGDTQYF. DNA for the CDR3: TGTGCCAGCAGCTTAGATAGGGGCGATACGCAGTATTTT. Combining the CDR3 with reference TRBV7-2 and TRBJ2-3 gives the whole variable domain GAGVSQSPSNKVTEKGKDVELRCDPISGHTALYWYRQSLGQGLEFLIYFQGNSAPDKSGLPSDRFSAERTGGSVSTLTIQRTQQEDSAVYLCASSLDRGDTQYFGPGTRLTVL.

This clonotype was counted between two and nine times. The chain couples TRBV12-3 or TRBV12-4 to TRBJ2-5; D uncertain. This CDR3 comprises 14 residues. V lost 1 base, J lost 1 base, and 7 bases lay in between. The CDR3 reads CASSLDQFQETQYF. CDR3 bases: TGTGCCAGCAGTTTAGATCAGTTCCAAGAGACCCAGTACTTC.

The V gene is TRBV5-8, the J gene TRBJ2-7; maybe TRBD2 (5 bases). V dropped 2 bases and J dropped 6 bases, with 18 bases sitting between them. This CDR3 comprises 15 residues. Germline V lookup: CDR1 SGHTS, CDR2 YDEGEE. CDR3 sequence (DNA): TGTGCCAGCAGCTTAACCAGAGGGCCTACCGGCGAGCAGTACGTC. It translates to CASSLTRGPTGEQYV.

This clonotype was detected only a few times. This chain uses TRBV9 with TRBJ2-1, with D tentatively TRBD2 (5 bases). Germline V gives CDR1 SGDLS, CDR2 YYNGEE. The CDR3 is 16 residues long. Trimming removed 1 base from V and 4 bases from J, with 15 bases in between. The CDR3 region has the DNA TGTGCCAGCAGCGTACAAGAACTAGGTCCTTACAATGAGCAGTTCTTC. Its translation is CASSVQELGPYNEQFF.

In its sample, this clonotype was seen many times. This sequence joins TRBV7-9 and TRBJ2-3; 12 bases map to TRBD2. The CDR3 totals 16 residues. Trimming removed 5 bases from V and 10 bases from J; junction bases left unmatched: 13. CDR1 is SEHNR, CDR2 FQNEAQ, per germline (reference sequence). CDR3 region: CASSPIRGLAGTSQYF. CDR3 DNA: TGTGCCAGCAGCCCGATTCGGGGACTAGCGGGTACATCGCAGTATTTT.

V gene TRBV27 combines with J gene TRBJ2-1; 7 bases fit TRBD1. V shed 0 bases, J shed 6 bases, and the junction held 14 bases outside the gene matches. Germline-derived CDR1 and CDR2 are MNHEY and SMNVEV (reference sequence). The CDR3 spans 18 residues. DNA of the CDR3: TGTGCCAGCAGTTTATCGGGTCCAGGGGACAGTTACTTCAATGAGCAGTTCTTC. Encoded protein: CASSLSGPGDSYFNEQFF.